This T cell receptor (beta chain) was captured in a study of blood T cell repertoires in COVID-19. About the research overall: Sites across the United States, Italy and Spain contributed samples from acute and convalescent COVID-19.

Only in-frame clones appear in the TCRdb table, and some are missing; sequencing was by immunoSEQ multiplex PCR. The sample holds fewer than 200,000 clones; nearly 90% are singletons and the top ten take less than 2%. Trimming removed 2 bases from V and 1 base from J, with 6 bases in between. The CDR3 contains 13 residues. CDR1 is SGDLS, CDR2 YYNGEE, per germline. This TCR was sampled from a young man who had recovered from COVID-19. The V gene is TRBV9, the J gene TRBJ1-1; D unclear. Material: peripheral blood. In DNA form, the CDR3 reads TGTGCCAGCAGCGTGTCCTGGAACACTGAAGCTTTCTTT. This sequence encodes CASSVSWNTEAFF.